Included here is one T cell receptor (beta chain) sequence, with context. Its antigen is undetermined. The CDR3 consists of 17 residues. V lost 5 bases to trimming and J lost 6 bases; unmatched junction nucleotides: 8. The sample belongs to a study of T-cell reconstitution after alpha-beta-depleted transplantation in children. As it was prepared, the TCRbeta library received unique molecular identifiers. TCRdb reanalysed the PCR reads using MiXCR and keeps one entry per CDR3 protein. This sample has hundreds of thousands of distinct CDR3 sequences, with under 20% found just once. Study conclusions and caveats: The study traced high day-60 TCRbeta diversity in some patients to surviving recipient T cells and thymic progenitors. Hyperexpanded clones declined; after one year, newly produced T cells mostly supplied diversity.

The V gene is TRBV12-3 or TRBV12-4, the J gene TRBJ2-2, with 14 bases lining up with TRBD2. The clonotype was recovered from a boy under three years old who had a stem cell transplant for Wiskott-Aldrich syndrome, so the T cells may come from the graft donor. This material consisted of PBMCs, mostly from graft donor cells, taken 360 days after TCRalphabeta/CD19-depleted stem cell transplant. CDR3 DNA sequence: TGTGCCAGCAGTGGGGGACTAGCGGGAGTTTCCCCCGGGGAGCTGTTTTTT. This sequence encodes CASSGGLAGVSPGELFF.